This T cell receptor (beta chain) is drawn from a study of T cells in Graves' hyperthyroidism and ophthalmopathy (dated 2019 in TCRdb). For context, the study as a whole: Peripheral blood was collected at initial diagnosis, before any treatment. The approximately 100 discovery patients were randomly split 7:3 into training and test sets. Once sampling was done, hyperthyroidism patients were given methimazole at a starting dose of 30 mg daily, whereas ophthalmopathy patients were given high-dose intravenous methylprednisolone. An independent validation cohort of 18 to 20 hyperthyroidism patients and roughly 16 patients who later progressed to ophthalmopathy tested prospective prediction of ophthalmopathy. The paper describes TCR Vbeta CDR3 sequencing of around 140 peripheral blood samples, made up of about 41 ophthalmopathy patients, 70 to 75 hyperthyroidism patients and 17 progressor patients. To identify TCR V-J signatures that set the groups apart, the researchers used a discovery cohort of roughly 100 patients, made up of under 50 with Graves' ophthalmopathy and approximately 57 with stable Graves' hyperthyroidism. Thyroid tissue and blood T-cell repertoires from over 5 Graves' hyperthyroidism patients were also compared in the study.

What the research found in general, with its limitations: Most expanded thyroid clonotypes (frequency above 0.001) were also found in blood, which suggests that blood repertoires may mirror thyroid immune responses. Ophthalmopathy was separated from stable hyperthyroidism by a 13 V-J signature model, with around 90% sensitivity and 81% to 82% specificity obtained in cross-validation and 80%/75% obtained in testing. Sample size was not statistically predetermined, and investigators were not blinded to group allocation. In validation, the model predicted progression to ophthalmopathy a median of roughly 6.1 months before onset, with about 71% sensitivity and roughly 79% specificity.

The germline V gene sets CDR1 to SNHLY and CDR2 to FYNNEI. The trim is 7 bases for V and 5 bases for J, with a gap of 18 bases between the germline ends. The CDR3 contains 14 residues, cysteine and phenylalanine counted. CDR3 DNA is the only sequence kept; it has 42 bases, read in frame from the first base. The TCR beta CDR3 regions were amplified from RNA transcripts. The TCR CDR3 was subjected to a first round of RT-PCR using the HTBI primer set and the Qiagen OneStep RT-PCR kit. Libraries were constructed in a second round of multiplex PCR, after which size selection and purification were carried out. Paired-end sequencing of the libraries was performed with 100 bp reads on an Illumina HiSeq2000. The authors processed their data as follows. SOAPnuke was used to process the raw data, throwing out any read that contained adapters or uncalled bases, had a mean Phred below 15, or lacked an exact constant-primer or identifier match. COPE v1.2.5 was used to merge the high-quality paired reads, and each unique nucleotide sequence was defined as a clonotype. MiTCR v1.1 was used to align clonotypes to the IMGT TRBV, TRBD and TRBJ reference segments. The analysis was restricted to V-J combinations with a frequency above 0.0001, which together covered 99.2% of the repertoires. A TCS score was defined as the ratio between F50 (clonal expansion) and ExV (chaos), using BLOSUM62-based TCRdist between CDR3 peptides within each V-J. Welch's t-statistics and random forest reduced fewer than 550 V-J features to about 12, which were used in a naive Bayes classifier (R e1071). In TCRdb, the public reads were trimmed at Q25 with fastp and aligned with MiXCR, with productive beta chains retained. Identical CDR3 proteins give one entry, which carries the most common genes and DNA. The V and J calls and clone size are TCRdb's, not the authors'. For this sample there are about 600,000 distinct CDR3 sequences; around 16% appear just once. The leading ten clones occupy 3% to 4% of the sample.

Moderately to severely active disease, a Clinical Activity Score of at least 3, a NOSPECS grade of at least 4, and a duration under 3 months were present in ophthalmopathy patients. Any patient with an uncontrolled infection, another autoimmune disease, pregnancy or lactation was excluded. Clinical symptoms, serum thyroxine and TRAb, thyroid ultrasound, and orbital computed tomography formed the basis for the diagnoses. Ficoll-Paque density gradient centrifugation was used to isolate PBMCs from around 9.1 ml of fresh peripheral blood. Total RNA was extracted with Trizol reagent, and quality was checked on an Agilent 2100 Bioanalyzer. This clonotype was seen many times. What this receptor recognizes is not known. Per-base quality was not reported, and no clone a single base away is much larger than it.

This chain is built from TRBV2 and TRBJ2-7; too little of a D gene remains to name it. This receptor was identified in a woman in her 40s with Graves' ophthalmopathy. The sequencing sample was made of blood. DNA sequence: TGTGCCAGCACAGAAGTCTCGCTTCGGAACGAGCAGTACTTC. The encoded protein is CASTEVSLRNEQYF.